This note documents a single T cell receptor beta chain sequence. Measured with immunoSEQ multiplex PCR; TCRdb has only the in-frame clones, and not every one. The sample includes more than 65,000 clones, 89% of them seen just once. This entry is derived from a study of identifying expanded T cells in peripheral blood. The sequence derives from a person aged 18 to 70 in good health. What was sequenced was blood.

The CDR3 nucleotides read TGTGCCAGCAGGAGGGGGCTTCAGTACAATGAGCAGTTCTTC. It codes for CASRRGLQYNEQFF. This chain joins TRBV2 and TRBJ2-1; TRBD1 matches 7 bases. Germline V gene sequence: CDR1 SNHLY, CDR2 FYNNEI. The CDR3 covers 14 residues. Trimming at V came to 6 bases and at J to 4 bases, leaving 6 bases not matched to a gene.